Each of the 3 T cell receptor beta chains below was sequenced from the same sample in a study of T cells in Graves' hyperthyroidism and ophthalmopathy. The CDR3 regions of TCR beta were amplified from RNA transcripts. Primed by the HTBI set, a first-round RT-PCR was run on the TCR CDR3. TCRdb itself ran the multiplex PCR reads through MiXCR, one entry per CDR3 protein. Counted here are 600,000 to 850,000 distinct CDR3 sequences, around 19% occurring once; the ten biggest clones make up around 17%. The sequenced sample was blood. The receptors originated from a woman in her forties or fifties with Graves' hyperthyroidism that later progressed to Graves' ophthalmopathy.

Only a few counts were recorded for this clonotype. The genes are TRBV28 and TRBJ2-5; 7 bases are a match to TRBD1. After removal of 3 bases from V and 4 bases from J, the junction contained 8 bases not matched to a gene. The CDR3 covers 15 residues. Germline CDR1 reads MDHEN; CDR2 reads SYDVKM. In DNA, the CDR3 is TGTGCCAGCAGTTTGGTCGACAGGGCAACAGAGACCCAGTACTTC. The encoded protein is CASSLVDRATETQYF.

This clonotype occurred a few times. J is TRBJ2-1 and V is TRBV11-1; D gene uncertain. Trimming removed 0 bases from V and 5 bases from J, with 17 bases in between. This CDR3 is 17 amino acids long. Germline V gives CDR1 SGHAT, CDR2 FQDESV (reference sequence). The CDR3 sequence: CASSLAGIGALDNEQFF. CDR3 sequence (DNA): TGTGCCAGCAGCTTAGCGGGGATCGGCGCTTTAGACAATGAGCAGTTCTTC.

This clonotype was picked up a small number of times. The V and J genes are TRBV5-5 and TRBJ2-5; a possible D gene is TRBD2 (5 bases). This CDR3 region has 12 residues. V was clipped by 4 bases and J by 9 bases, with 13 bases between them. Germline V gives CDR1 SGHKS, CDR2 YYEKEE (reference sequence). The DNA of the CDR3 is TGTGCCAGCAGCGTCGCCGCGGAGGCCCAGTACTTC. Translating it yields CASSVAAEAQYF.